This is a list of T cell receptor beta chains from one sample in a study of T cell responses to AZD1222 COVID-19 vaccine. The assay was immunoSEQ multiplex PCR, and TCRdb's table has in-frame clones only and misses some. The data contain roughly 100,000 clones, 75% to 90% of them singletons. The specimen comprised peripheral blood, sampled 28 days after the second AZD1222 dose. These receptors all come from an adult who received the AZD1222 COVID-19 vaccine. The CDR3 runs from the conserved cysteine through the conserved F or W. D genes are given only for firm matches. The size field is filled for only some rows; it gives once, few, many or a size class.

>-|-|TRBJ2-7|13|TRBV13
CASSSGVSYEQYF
TGTGCCAGCAGCTCGGGGGTGTCCTACGAGCAGTACTTC
>-|-|TRBJ2-1|16|TRBV6-1
CASSEAISQSYNEQFF
TGTGCCAGCAGTGAAGCCATTAGCCAATCCTACAATGAGCAGTTCTTC
>-|-|TRBJ2-7|16|TRBV28
CASSLYLGGGLGEQYF
TGTGCCAGCAGTTTATATTTGGGTGGGGGACTGGGCGAGCAGTACTTC
>-|TRBD2|TRBJ2-7|14|TRBV29-1
CSVVAGGAVNEQYF
TGCAGCGTCGTAGCGGGAGGTGCGGTTAACGAGCAGTACTTC
>-|-|TRBJ1-1|13|TRBV27
CASSFPGNTEAFF
TGTGCCAGCAGTTTTCCAGGGAACACTGAAGCTTTCTTT
>-|-|TRBJ1-6|11|TRBV20-1
CSARTGNRGGF
TGCAGTGCTAGAACGGGGAACCGAGGGGGATTT
>-|TRBD2|TRBJ2-1|14|TRBV5-1
CASSLGLAGDEQFF
TGCGCCAGCAGCTTGGGACTAGCGGGAGATGAGCAGTTCTTC
>-|-|TRBJ2-5|12|TRBV7-8
CASSPTKETQYF
TGTGCCAGCAGCCCAACTAAGGAGACCCAGTACTTC
>-|TRBD1|TRBJ1-4|15|TRBV18
CASSTDRGWNEKLFF
TGTGCCAGCTCAACGGACAGGGGGTGGAATGAAAAACTGTTTTTT
>-|TRBD1|TRBJ2-3|14|TRBV19
CASRDDRATDTQYF
TGTGCCAGTAGGGACGACAGGGCCACAGATACGCAGTATTTT
>-|-|TRBJ2-3|15|TRBV24-1
CATSGDTSSTDTQYF
TGTGCCACCAGTGGAGACACCTCTAGCACAGATACGCAGTATTTT
>once|TRBD1|TRBJ1-1|14|TRBV6-6
CASRSTGVTTEAFF
TGTGCCAGCAGAAGCACAGGGGTGACCACTGAAGCTTTCTTT
>-|TRBD1|TRBJ1-4|14|TRBV4-3
CASSQGHQTGKLFF
TGCGCCAGCAGCCAAGGTCACCAGACAGGGAAACTGTTTTTT
>-|-|TRBJ1-2|13|TRBV11-2
CASSPGWRYGYTF
TGTGCCAGCAGCCCGGGCTGGAGGTATGGCTACACCTTC
>once|TRBD2|TRBJ2-7|15|TRBV6-5
CAGRTRAGGGYEQYF
TGTGCCGGACGAACCCGAGCGGGAGGGGGGTACGAGCAGTACTTC
>-|-|TRBJ2-7|13|TRBV27
CASRPVETYEQYF
TGTGCCAGCAGGCCCGTTGAAACCTACGAGCAGTACTTC
>-|-|TRBJ2-7|17|TRBV7-2
CASSPNWGSHIKDEQYF
TGTGCCAGCAGCCCAAACTGGGGATCACACATAAAGGACGAGCAGTACTTC
>-|TRBD1|TRBJ2-2|15|TRBV11-2
CASSFQGANTGELFF
TGTGCCAGCAGCTTCCAGGGGGCGAACACCGGGGAGCTGTTTTTT
>-|TRBD1|TRBJ1-2|15|TRBV4-2
CASSQGQGDNYGYTF
TGTGCCAGCAGCCAAGGACAGGGAGATAACTATGGCTACACCTTC
>-|TRBD1|TRBJ2-1|12|TRBV29-1
CSHRGTSNEQFF
TGCAGCCACAGGGGGACCAGCAATGAGCAGTTCTTC
>-|-|TRBJ1-4|15|TRBV6-4
CATPGPRTPNEKLFF
TGTGCCACCCCGGGACCCAGGACTCCTAATGAAAAACTGTTTTTT
>-|TRBD2|TRBJ2-1|17|TRBV7-9
CASSPLGRGGSGYEQFF
TGTGCCAGCAGCCCACTAGGTCGGGGGGGCAGTGGATATGAGCAGTTCTTC
>once|-|TRBJ2-7|16|TRBV11-2
CASSTQNRALRYEQYF
TGTGCCAGCAGCACCCAGAACAGAGCTTTACGCTACGAGCAGTACTTC
>once|TRBD2|TRBJ2-7|15|TRBV27
CASSLRLAGSHEQYF
TGTGCCAGCAGTTTGCGACTAGCGGGTTCCCACGAGCAGTACTTC
>once|TRBD1|TRBJ1-2|14|TRBV7-2
CASSSDRGNYGYTF
TGTGCCAGCAGCTCCGACAGGGGGAACTATGGCTACACCTTC
>-|TRBD1|TRBJ1-4|14|TRBV7-9
CASSLGQPNEKLFF
TGTGCCAGCAGCCTGGGACAGCCTAATGAAAAACTGTTTTTT
>-|TRBD1|TRBJ2-7|15|TRBV7-9
CASSLGGTGGHEQYF
TGTGCCAGCAGCTTAGGTGGGACAGGGGGCCACGAGCAGTACTTC
>-|TRBD2|TRBJ2-7|15|TRBV5-1
CASSFAGGSSYEQYF
TGCGCCAGCAGCTTCGCGGGAGGGAGCTCCTACGAGCAGTACTTC
>-|TRBD2|TRBJ2-7|17|TRBV10-2
CASSLPTSGAWVYEQYF
TGCGCCAGCAGCCTCCCTACTAGCGGGGCGTGGGTTTACGAGCAGTACTTC
>-|-|TRBJ1-3|16|TRBV18
CASSPGTLDSGNTIYF
TGTGCCAGCTCACCGGGGACATTGGACTCTGGAAACACCATATATTTT
>-|TRBD2|TRBJ2-5|20|TRBV28
CASSHRGTSGREGYQETQYF
TGTGCCAGCAGTCACAGGGGGACTAGCGGGAGGGAGGGGTACCAAGAGACCCAGTACTTC
>-|TRBD2|TRBJ2-2|17|TRBV18
CASSPIGTSGTAGELFF
TGTGCCAGCTCACCTATCGGGACTAGCGGGACGGCCGGGGAGCTGTTTTTT
>few|-|TRBJ2-4|13|TRBV27
CASSPLLSNIQYF
TGTGCCAGCAGTCCGTTGTTATCGAACATTCAGTACTTC
>-|-|TRBJ2-7|13|TRBV9
CASSAGAIHEQYF
TGTGCCAGCAGCGCCGGGGCTATCCACGAGCAGTACTTC
>-|TRBD1|TRBJ1-1|13|TRBV10-3
CAIRRTGGDQAFF
TGTGCCATCAGGCGGACAGGGGGGGATCAAGCTTTCTTT
>-|-|TRBJ1-1|13|TRBV19
CASSIRAGPEAFF
TGTGCCAGTAGTATTAGGGCAGGGCCTGAAGCTTTCTTT
>-|TRBD2|TRBJ2-7|15|TRBV28
CASSFRLAGDEEQYF
TGTGCCAGCAGTTTTCGACTAGCGGGAGATGAAGAGCAGTACTTC
>-|TRBD1|TRBJ1-4|12|TRBV10-3
CAIRDSNEKLFF
TGTGCCATCCGGGACAGTAATGAAAAACTGTTTTTT
>-|TRBD2|TRBJ2-2|14|TRBV28
CASDGGSYTGELFF
TGTGCCAGCGACGGCGGGAGTTACACCGGGGAGCTGTTTTTT
>-|TRBD2|TRBJ2-1|16|TRBV5-1
CASSSIGLANFNEQFF
TGCGCCAGCAGCTCGATAGGACTAGCCAATTTTAATGAGCAGTTCTTC
>-|-|TRBJ1-6|15|TRBV18
CASSPQGHYNSPLHF
TGTGCCAGCTCACCCCAGGGACACTATAATTCACCCCTCCACTTT
>once|TRBD1|TRBJ1-1|16|TRBV18
CASSPLRGLLDTEAFF
TGTGCCAGCTCACCACTTAGGGGGCTCTTGGACACTGAAGCTTTCTTT
>-|-|TRBJ2-3|16|TRBV15
CATSRGLGAGTDTQYF
TGTGCCACCAGCAGAGGCTTGGGAGCTGGGACAGATACGCAGTATTTT
>once|-|TRBJ1-4|16|TRBV19
CASSITPSIVQEKLFF
TGTGCCAGTAGTATAACCCCATCGATCGTACAGGAAAAACTGTTTTTT
>-|TRBD1|TRBJ1-5|15|TRBV27
CASSSRQGKNQPQHF
TGTGCCAGCAGCTCCAGACAGGGAAAGAATCAGCCCCAGCATTTT
>-|-|TRBJ2-3|15|TRBV2
CASREDFLVRGTQYF
TGTGCCAGCAGGGAGGACTTCCTAGTAAGGGGGACGCAGTATTTT
>-|-|TRBJ1-5|13|TRBV11-2
CASSLDQDQPQHF
TGTGCCAGCAGCTTAGATCAGGATCAGCCCCAGCATTTT
>-|-|TRBJ2-7|14|TRBV11-2
CASSPTRGTYEQYF
TGTGCCAGCAGCCCCACTAGGGGCACCTACGAGCAGTACTTC
>-|TRBD1|TRBJ1-5|16|TRBV10-2
CASRPQQQGGRQPQHF
TGCGCCAGCAGGCCTCAGCAACAGGGGGGGAGGCAGCCCCAGCATTTT
>-|TRBD2|TRBJ2-1|14|TRBV28
CATAEREGLYEQFF
TGTGCCACCGCAGAGCGGGAGGGCCTATATGAGCAGTTCTTC
>-|TRBD1|TRBJ1-2|13|TRBV6-4
CASRGAGGDGYTF
TGTGCCAGCAGGGGGGCAGGGGGCGATGGCTACACCTTC
>-|TRBD2|TRBJ2-5|14|TRBV29-1
CSVGGLAGVETQYF
TGCAGCGTTGGGGGACTAGCGGGAGTTGAGACCCAGTACTTC
>-|-|TRBJ2-1|12|TRBV12-3/TRBV12-4
CASSLSSPEQFF
TGTGCCAGCAGTTTATCCTCACCTGAGCAGTTCTTC
>-|-|TRBJ1-6|15|TRBV7-2
CASAPHRGSNSPLHF
TGTGCCAGCGCGCCGCACAGAGGGTCTAATTCACCCCTCCACTTT